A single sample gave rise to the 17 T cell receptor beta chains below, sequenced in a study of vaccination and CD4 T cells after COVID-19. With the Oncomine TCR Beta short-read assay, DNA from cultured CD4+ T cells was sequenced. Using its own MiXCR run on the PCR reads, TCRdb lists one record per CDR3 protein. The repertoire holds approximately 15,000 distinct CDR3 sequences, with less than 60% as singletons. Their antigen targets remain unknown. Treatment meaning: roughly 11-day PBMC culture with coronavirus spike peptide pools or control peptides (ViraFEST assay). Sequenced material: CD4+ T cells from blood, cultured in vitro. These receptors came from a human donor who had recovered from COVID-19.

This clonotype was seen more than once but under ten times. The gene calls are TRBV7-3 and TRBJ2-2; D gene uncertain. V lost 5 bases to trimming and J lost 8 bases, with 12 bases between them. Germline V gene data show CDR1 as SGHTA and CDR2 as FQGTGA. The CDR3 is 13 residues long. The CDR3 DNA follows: TGTGCCAGCAGCCCGTGGATCAGTGGGGAGCTGTTTTTT. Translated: CASSPWISGELFF.

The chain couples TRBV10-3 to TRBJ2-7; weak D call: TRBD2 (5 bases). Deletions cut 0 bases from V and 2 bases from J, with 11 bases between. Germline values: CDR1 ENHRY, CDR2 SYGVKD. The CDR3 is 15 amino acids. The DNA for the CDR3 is TGTGCCATCAGTGAGTCAGGCGGACTCACCTACGAGCAGTACTTC. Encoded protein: CAISESGGLTYEQYF.

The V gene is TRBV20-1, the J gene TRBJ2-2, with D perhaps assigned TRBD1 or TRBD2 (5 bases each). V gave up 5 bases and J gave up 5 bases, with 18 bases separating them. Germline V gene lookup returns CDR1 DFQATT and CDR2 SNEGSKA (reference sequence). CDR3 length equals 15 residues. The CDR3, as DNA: TGCAGTGCTGGGGACCGGGTAGCACCTACCGGGGAGCTGTTTTTT. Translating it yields CSAGDRVAPTGELFF.

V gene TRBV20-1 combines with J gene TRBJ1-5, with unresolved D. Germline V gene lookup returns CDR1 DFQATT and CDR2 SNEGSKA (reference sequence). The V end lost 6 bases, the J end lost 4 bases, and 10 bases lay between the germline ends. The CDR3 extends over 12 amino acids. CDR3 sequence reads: CSARESNQPQHF. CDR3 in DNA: TGCAGTGCGAGGGAGAGTAATCAGCCCCAGCATTTT.

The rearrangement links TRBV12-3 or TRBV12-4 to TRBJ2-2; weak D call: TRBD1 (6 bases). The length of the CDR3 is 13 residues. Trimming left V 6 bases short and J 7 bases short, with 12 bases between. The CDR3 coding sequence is TGTGCCAGCAGCATTTACAGGGACGGGGAGCTGTTTTTT. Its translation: CASSIYRDGELFF.

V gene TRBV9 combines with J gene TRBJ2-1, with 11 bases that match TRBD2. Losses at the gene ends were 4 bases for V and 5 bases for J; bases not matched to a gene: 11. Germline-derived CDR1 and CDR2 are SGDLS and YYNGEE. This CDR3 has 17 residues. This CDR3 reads CASSPPVAGGPHNEQFF. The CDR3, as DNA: TGTGCCAGCAGCCCCCCAGTAGCGGGAGGGCCCCACAATGAGCAGTTCTTC.

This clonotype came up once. The CDR3 DNA is TGTGCCAGCAGCTTACCCAGCGGGGGGGTCAATGAGCAGTTCTTC. Translation: CASSLPSGGVNEQFF. The chain uses TRBV7-2 and TRBJ2-1; 10 bases line up with TRBD2. The CDR3 length is 15 residues. CDR1 is SGHTA and CDR2 is FQGNSA in the germline V gene. J lost 6 bases, V lost 2 bases, and 4 bases had no gene match.

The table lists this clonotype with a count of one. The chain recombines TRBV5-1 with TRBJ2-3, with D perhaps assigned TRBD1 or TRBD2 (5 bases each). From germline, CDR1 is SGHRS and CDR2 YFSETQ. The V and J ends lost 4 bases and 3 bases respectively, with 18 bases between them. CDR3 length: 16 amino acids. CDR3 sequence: CASSKITGAWTDTQYF. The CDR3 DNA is TGCGCCAGCAGCAAAATCACCGGGGCTTGGACAGATACGCAGTATTTT.

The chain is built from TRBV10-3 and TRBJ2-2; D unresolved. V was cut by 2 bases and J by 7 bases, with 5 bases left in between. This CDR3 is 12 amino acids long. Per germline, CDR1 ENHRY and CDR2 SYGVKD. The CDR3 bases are TGTGCCATCAGTGAGGGTGACGGGGAGCTGTTTTTT. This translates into CAISEGDGELFF.

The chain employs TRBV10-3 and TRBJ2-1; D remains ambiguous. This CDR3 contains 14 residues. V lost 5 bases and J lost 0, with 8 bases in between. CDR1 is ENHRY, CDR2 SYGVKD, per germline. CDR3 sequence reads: CAISPQYSYNEQFF. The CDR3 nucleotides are TGTGCCATCAGTCCCCAATACTCCTACAATGAGCAGTTCTTC.

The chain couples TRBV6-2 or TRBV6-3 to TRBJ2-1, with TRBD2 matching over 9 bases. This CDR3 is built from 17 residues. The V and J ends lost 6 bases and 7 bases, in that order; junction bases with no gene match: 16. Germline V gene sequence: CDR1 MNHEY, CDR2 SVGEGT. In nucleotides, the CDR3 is TGTGCCAGCAGCACGCCGACTAGCGGAAAAGGTGGGAATGAGCAGTTCTTC. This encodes CASSTPTSGKGGNEQFF.

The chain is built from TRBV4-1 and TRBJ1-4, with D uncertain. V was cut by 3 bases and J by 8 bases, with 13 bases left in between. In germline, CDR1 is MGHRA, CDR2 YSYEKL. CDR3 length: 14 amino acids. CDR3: CASSHRQVDEKLFF. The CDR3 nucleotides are TGCGCCAGCAGCCATAGGCAAGTTGACGAAAAACTGTTTTTT.

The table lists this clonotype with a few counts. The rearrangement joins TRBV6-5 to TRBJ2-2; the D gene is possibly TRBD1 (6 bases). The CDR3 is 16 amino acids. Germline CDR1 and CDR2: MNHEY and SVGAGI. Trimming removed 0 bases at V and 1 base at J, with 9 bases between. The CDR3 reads CASSYSLQGNTGELFF. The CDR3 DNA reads TGTGCCAGCAGTTACTCTCTACAGGGGAACACCGGGGAGCTGTTTTTT.

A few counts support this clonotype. In nucleotides, the CDR3 is TGCAGTGGGAACCAAGAGACCCAGTACTTC. As protein: CSGNQETQYF. J is TRBJ2-5 and V is TRBV20-1; D ambiguous. Germline CDR1 and CDR2: DFQATT and SNEGSKA (reference sequence). The CDR3 length is 10 residues. The V gene lost 7 bases and the J gene lost 0 bases, with 3 bases spanning the gap.

CDR3 in DNA: TGTGCCACCAGCAGGGAATGGACAGGGAGCGCTTTCTTT. Amino acids: CATSREWTGSAFF. The chain employs TRBV15 and TRBJ1-1; 8 bases line up with TRBD1. J lost 11 bases, V lost 3 bases, and 8 bases had no gene match. This CDR3 has 13 residues. Germline loops: CDR1 LNHNV, CDR2 YYDKDF (reference sequence).

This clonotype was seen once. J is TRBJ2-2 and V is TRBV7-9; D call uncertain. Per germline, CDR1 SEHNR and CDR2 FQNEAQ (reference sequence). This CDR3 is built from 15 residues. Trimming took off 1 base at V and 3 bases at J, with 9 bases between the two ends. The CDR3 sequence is CASSLGGGYTGELFF. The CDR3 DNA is TGTGCCAGCAGCTTAGGTGGCGGCTACACCGGGGAGCTGTTTTTT.

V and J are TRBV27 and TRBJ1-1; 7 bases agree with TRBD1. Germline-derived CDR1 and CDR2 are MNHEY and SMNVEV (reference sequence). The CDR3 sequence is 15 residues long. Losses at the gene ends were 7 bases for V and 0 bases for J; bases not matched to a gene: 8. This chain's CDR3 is CASTLKGQMNTEAFF. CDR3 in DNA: TGTGCCAGCACTCTCAAGGGACAGATGAACACTGAAGCTTTCTTT.